The entry below describes one T cell receptor beta chain. This record belongs to a study of T-cell memory formation after mild COVID-19. This CDR3 contains 14 residues. CDR1 is DFQATT and CDR2 is SNEGSKA in the germline V gene (reference sequence). Trimming pared 0 bases from V and 8 bases from J, leaving 15 bases between. 5'RACE primed at constant segments yielded TCR alpha and TCR beta cDNA libraries bearing sample barcodes and UMIs. TCRdb re-called the 5' RACE reads through MiXCR, storing one row per CDR3 protein. This sample has a few hundred thousand distinct CDR3 sequences, with around an eighth found just once.

The chain links TRBV20-1 to TRBJ2-3, with D maybe TRBD2 (7 bases). The origin of this receptor is a man aged 18 to 30 who had mild COVID-19 (a few samples of this study predate the infection). Cell type and time point are not known. Sequences were obtained from PBMCs or a T cell subset sorted from them (not recorded which). CDR3 protein: CSARDYGGPITQYF. CDR3 nucleotides: TGCAGTGCTAGAGATTACGGGGGGCCTATTACGCAGTATTTT.